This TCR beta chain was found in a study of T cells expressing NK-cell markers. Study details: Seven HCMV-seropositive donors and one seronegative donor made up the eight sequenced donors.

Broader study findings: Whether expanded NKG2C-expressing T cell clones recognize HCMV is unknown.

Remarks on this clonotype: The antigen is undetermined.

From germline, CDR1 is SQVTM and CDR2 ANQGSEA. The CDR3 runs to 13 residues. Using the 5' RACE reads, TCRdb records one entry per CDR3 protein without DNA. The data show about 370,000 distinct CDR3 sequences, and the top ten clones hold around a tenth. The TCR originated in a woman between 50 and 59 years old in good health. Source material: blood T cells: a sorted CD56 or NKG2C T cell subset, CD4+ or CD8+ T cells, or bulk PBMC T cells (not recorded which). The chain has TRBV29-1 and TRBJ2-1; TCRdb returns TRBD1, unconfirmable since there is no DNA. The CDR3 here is CSVVRLASNEQFF.